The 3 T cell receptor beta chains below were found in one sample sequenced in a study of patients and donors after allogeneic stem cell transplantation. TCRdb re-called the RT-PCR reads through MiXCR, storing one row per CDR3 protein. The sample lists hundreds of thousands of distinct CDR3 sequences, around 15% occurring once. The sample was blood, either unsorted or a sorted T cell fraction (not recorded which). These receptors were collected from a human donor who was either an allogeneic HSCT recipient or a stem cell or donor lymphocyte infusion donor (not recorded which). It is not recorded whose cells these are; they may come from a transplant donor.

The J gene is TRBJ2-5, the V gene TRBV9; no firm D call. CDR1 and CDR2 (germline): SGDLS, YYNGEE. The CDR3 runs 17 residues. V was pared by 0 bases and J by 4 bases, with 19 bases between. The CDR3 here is CASSVAVQISLPETQYF. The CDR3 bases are TGTGCCAGCAGCGTAGCAGTCCAGATATCCCTCCCAGAGACCCAGTACTTC.

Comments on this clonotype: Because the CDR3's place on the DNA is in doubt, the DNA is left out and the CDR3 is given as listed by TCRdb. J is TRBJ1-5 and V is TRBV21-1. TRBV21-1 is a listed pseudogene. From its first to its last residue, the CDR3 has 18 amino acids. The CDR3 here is CASSSRTLMPRYISPSIF.

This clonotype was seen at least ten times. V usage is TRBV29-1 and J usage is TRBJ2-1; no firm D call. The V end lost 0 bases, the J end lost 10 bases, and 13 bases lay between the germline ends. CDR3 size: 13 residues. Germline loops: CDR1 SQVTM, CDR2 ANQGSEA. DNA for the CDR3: TGCAGCGTTGAAGATGCCAGAGCTCGGGAGCAGTTCTTC. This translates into CSVEDARAREQFF.